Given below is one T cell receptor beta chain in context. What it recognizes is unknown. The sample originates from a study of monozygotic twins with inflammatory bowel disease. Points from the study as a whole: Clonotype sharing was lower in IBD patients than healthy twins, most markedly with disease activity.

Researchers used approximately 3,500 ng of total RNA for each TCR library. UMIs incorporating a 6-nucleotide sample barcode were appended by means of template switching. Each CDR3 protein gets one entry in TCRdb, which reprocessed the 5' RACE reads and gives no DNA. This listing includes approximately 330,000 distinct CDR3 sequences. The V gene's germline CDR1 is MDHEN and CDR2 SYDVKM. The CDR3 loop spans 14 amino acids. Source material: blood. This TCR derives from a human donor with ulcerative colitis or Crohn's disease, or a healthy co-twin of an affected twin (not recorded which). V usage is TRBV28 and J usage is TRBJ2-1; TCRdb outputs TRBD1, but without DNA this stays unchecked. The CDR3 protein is CASSFRQDYNEQFF.